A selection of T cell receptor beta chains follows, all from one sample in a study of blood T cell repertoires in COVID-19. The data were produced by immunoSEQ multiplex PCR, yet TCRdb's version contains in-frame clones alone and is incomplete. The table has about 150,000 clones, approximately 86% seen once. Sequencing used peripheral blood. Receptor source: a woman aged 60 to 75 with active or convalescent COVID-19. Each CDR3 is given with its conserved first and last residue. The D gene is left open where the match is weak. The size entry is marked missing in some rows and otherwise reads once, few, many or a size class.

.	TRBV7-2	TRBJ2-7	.	TGTGCCAGCAGCTCCCCTGCCGGGACTTTCTCCCCCCCTCGAGAGCAGTACTTC	CASSSPAGTFSPPREQYF
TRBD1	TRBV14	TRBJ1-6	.	TGTGCCAGCAGCCAGCGGACAGGGATTTTTTATTCTGGTTCACCCCTCCACTTT	CASSQRTGIFYSGSPLHF
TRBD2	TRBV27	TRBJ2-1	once	TGTGCCAGCAGACTAGCGGGGGCAAGCTCCTACAATGAGCAGTTCTTC	CASRLAGASSYNEQFF
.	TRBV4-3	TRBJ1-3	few	TGCGCCAGCAGCCAAGAGCGGGGAGACTCTGGAAACACCATATATTTT	CASSQERGDSGNTIYF
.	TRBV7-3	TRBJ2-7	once	TGTGCCAGCAGCTCCGGACAGGCGGGAGAGCAGTACTTC	CASSSGQAGEQYF
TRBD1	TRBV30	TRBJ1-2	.	TGTGTCTCAATCGGACAGGTCGACGATGGCTACACCTTC	CVSIGQVDDGYTF
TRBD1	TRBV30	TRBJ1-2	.	TGTGCCTGGAGCAGGGGGTTCTATGGCTACACCTTC	CAWSRGFYGYTF
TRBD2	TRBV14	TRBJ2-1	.	TGTGCCAGCAGCCCAGCGGGGGTCCTCCTGGAGCAGTTCTTC	CASSPAGVLLEQFF
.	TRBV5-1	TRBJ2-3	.	TGCGCCAGCAGCTTGGCCGCTATATCTAGCACAGATACGCAGTATTTT	CASSLAAISSTDTQYF
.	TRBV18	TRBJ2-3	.	TGTGCCAGCTCACCACGGAGCGGGAGCACAGATACGCAGTATTTT	CASSPRSGSTDTQYF
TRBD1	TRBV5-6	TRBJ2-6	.	TGTGCCAGCAGCTTGGAACCGGGACAGGGTTTTGTAGGGGCCAACGTCCTGACTTTC	CASSLEPGQGFVGANVLTF
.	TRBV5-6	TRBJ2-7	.	TGTGCCAGCAGCTTGGGAGGAGGATTCGAGCAGTACTTC	CASSLGGGFEQYF
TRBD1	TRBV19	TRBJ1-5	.	TGTGCCAGTAGTCCCCGAACAGGGGGCAATCAGCCCCAGCATTTT	CASSPRTGGNQPQHF
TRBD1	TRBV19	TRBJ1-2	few	TGTGCCAGTAATCAAGGACAGGGGCAGAGCGGTGGCTACACCTTC	CASNQGQGQSGGYTF
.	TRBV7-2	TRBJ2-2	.	TGTGCCAGCAGCCCCGGACAGTTGACCGGGGAGCTGTTTTTT	CASSPGQLTGELFF
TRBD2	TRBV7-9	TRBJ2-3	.	TGTGCCAGCAGGTCCGGACTAGCGGGAGCAGATACGCAGTATTTT	CASRSGLAGADTQYF
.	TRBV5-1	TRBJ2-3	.	TGCGCCAGCAGCGCGGGACAGCTCACAGATACGCAGTATTTT	CASSAGQLTDTQYF
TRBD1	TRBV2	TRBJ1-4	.	TGTGCCAGCAAATGGGACAGGGCCAACGAAAAACTGTTTTTT	CASKWDRANEKLFF
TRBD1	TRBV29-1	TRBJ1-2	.	TGCAGCGTTGAATACACAGGGGCGCATAACTATGGCTACACCTTC	CSVEYTGAHNYGYTF
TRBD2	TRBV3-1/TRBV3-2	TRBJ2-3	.	TGTGCCAGCAGCCAAGACCCTAGCGGGACCACGCAGTATTTT	CASSQDPSGTTQYF
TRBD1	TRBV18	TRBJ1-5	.	TGTGCCAGCTCACCACTTGGACAGGGGGGTGGTCAGCCCCAGCATTTT	CASSPLGQGGGQPQHF
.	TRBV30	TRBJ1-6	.	TGTGCCTGGAGTGAGAGGGCGGTCTCCTATAATTCACCCCTCCACTTT	CAWSERAVSYNSPLHF
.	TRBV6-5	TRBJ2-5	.	TGTGCCAGCAGATCAGGCCTCGTAGAGACCCAGTACTTC	CASRSGLVETQYF
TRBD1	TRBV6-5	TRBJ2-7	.	TGTGCCAGCAGGGGACAGCCCTACGAGCAGTACTTC	CASRGQPYEQYF
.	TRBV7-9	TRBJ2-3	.	TGTGCCAGCAGCTTACAGACAGGCCCCACAGATACGCAGTATTTT	CASSLQTGPTDTQYF
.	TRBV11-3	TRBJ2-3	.	TGTGCCAGCAGCTTCAACGGGGGCACAGATACGCAGTATTTT	CASSFNGGTDTQYF
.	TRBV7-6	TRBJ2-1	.	TGTGCCAGCAGCTTATCGGCAGGGGAGGGCAATGAGCAGTTCTTC	CASSLSAGEGNEQFF
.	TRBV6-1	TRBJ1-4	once	TGTGCCAGCAGTGAATGGACAGCGTCAAGTGAAAAACTGTTTTTT	CASSEWTASSEKLFF
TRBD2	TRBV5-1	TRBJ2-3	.	TGCGCCAGCAGTTCCCTAGCGGGGAGCACAGATACGCAGTATTTT	CASSSLAGSTDTQYF
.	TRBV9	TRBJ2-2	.	TGTGCCAGCAGCGTATTGTCAGGGGAAAGCACCGGGGAGCTGTTTTTT	CASSVLSGESTGELFF
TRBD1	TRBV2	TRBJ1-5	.	TGTGCCAGCAGTCCCGACAGGGGCGGGAATCAGCCCCAGCATTTT	CASSPDRGGNQPQHF
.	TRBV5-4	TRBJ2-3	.	TGTGCCAGCAGCTTGGTTACTAGCACAGATACGCAGTATTTT	CASSLVTSTDTQYF
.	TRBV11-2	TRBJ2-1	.	TGTGCCAGCAGCCCACGTCTGGGGGCGGGCGATGAGCAGTTCTTC	CASSPRLGAGDEQFF
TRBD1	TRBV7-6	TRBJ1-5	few	TGTGCCAGCAGCTTGGGACAGGTCAATAGCAATCAGCCCCAGCATTTT	CASSLGQVNSNQPQHF
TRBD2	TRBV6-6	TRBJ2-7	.	TGTGCCAGTTCAGCGGGGGGAATTGTCGAGCAGTACTTC	CASSAGGIVEQYF
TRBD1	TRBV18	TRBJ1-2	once	TGTGCCAGCTCGCCCCGTCAACAGGGGCCCTATGGCTACACCTTC	CASSPRQQGPYGYTF
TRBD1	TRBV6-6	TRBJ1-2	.	TGTGCCAGCAGGCCCCGGGACAGGGATTATGGCTACACCTTC	CASRPRDRDYGYTF
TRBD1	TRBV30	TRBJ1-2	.	TGTGCCTGGGCCCGAGGGACAGACCACTATGGCTACACCTTC	CAWARGTDHYGYTF